The 21 T cell receptor beta chains below all came from one sample that was sequenced in a study of T cells in Graves' hyperthyroidism and ophthalmopathy. There were TCR beta CDR3 regions amplified from RNA transcripts. First-round RT-PCR targeting the TCR CDR3 was performed with the HTBI primer set. TCRdb re-called the multiplex PCR reads with MiXCR, one entry per CDR3 protein. There are around 600,000 distinct CDR3 sequences in the sample; 15% to 19% occur only once, and 7.3% lies in the top ten. The sample comprised blood. The receptor source for this set is a woman between 25 and 40 years old with Graves' hyperthyroidism.

For this clonotype: Because the CDR3 is missing its conserved closing phenylalanine or tryptophan, this is likely a read error. The chain combines TRBV29-1 with TRBJ2-7, with TRBD1 matching 7 bases. This CDR3 is 13 amino acids long. Germline V gene sequence: CDR1 SQVTM, CDR2 ANQGSEA. The ends lost 1 base at V and 3 bases at J; junction bases unmatched: 3. The CDR3 DNA is TGCAGCGTTGAAGGGACAGGAAACTACGAGCAGTACCTC. Protein product: CSVEGTGNYEQYL.

The rearrangement uses TRBV14 and TRBJ2-7; D not certain. Per germline, CDR1 SGHDN and CDR2 FVKESK. CDR3 length: 14 residues. V dropped 5 bases and J dropped 5 bases, with 16 bases sitting between them. The CDR3 is CASSTRAYYDEQYF. The CDR3 bases are TGTGCCAGCAGCACCCGGGCATACTATGACGAGCAGTACTTC.

This clonotype has a handful of counts. The genes are TRBV6-5 and TRBJ1-2, with 7 bases that match TRBD1. V dropped 3 bases and J dropped 1; count of bases not matched to a gene: 8. CDR3 length: 16 residues. Looked up from germline, CDR1 is MNHEY and CDR2 is SVGAGI. Written as DNA, the CDR3 is TGTGCCAGCAGTTATCGCCGTGACAGGGTTAACTATGGCTACACCTTC. This codes for CASSYRRDRVNYGYTF.

This clonotype was detected only a few times. V is TRBV5-1 and J is TRBJ1-3, with D unresolved. The CDR3 sequence is 14 residues long. Germline loops: CDR1 SGHRS, CDR2 YFSETQ. V was pared by 3 bases and J by 2 bases, with 9 bases between. The CDR3 DNA reads as TGCGCCAGCAGCTCGCAGACGACTGGAAACACCATATATTTT. It yields the protein CASSSQTTGNTIYF.

The rearrangement uses TRBV27 and TRBJ2-7; the D gene is possibly TRBD1 (6 bases). The CDR3 has 14 amino acids. V was shortened by 4 bases and J by 7 bases, with 17 bases between the two germline ends. Looked up from germline, CDR1 is MNHEY and CDR2 is SMNVEV (reference sequence). The CDR3 sequence is CASSSSTDDREQYF. The DNA for the CDR3 is TGTGCCAGCAGTTCATCGACAGACGACAGGGAGCAGTACTTC.

The V call is TRBV11-2, the J call TRBJ2-7, with 14 bases aligning to TRBD2. CDR1 is SGHAT, CDR2 FQNNGV, per germline. The CDR3 spans 17 residues. The trim removed 1 base at V and 4 bases at J, leaving 6 bases unmatched. CDR3 DNA: TGTGCCAGCAGCTTAGGCCCAGGGACTAGCGGGGGTTACGAGCAGTACTTC. It codes for CASSLGPGTSGGYEQYF.

This clonotype was picked up many times. This chain uses TRBV11-2 with TRBJ2-3; D is undetermined. CDR1 and CDR2 (germline): SGHAT, FQNNGV. This CDR3 is 13 amino acids long. Trimming removed 0 bases at V and 4 bases at J, with 5 bases between. In nucleotides, the CDR3 is TGTGCCAGCAGCTTAGACAATGCAGATACGCAGTATTTT. This encodes CASSLDNADTQYF.

The chain has TRBV14 and TRBJ2-7, with 10 bases aligning to TRBD1. Trimming took 5 bases from V and 2 from J; bases not matched to a gene: 6. This CDR3 has 15 amino acids. CDR1 is SGHDN, CDR2 FVKESK, per germline. CDR3 sequence: CASSWGTGVPYEQYF. The CDR3 DNA reads TGTGCCAGCAGCTGGGGGACAGGGGTGCCCTACGAGCAGTACTTC.

This clonotype was detected many times. This chain connects TRBV3-1 to TRBJ2-7; TRBD2 agrees at 7 bases. In germline, CDR1 is LGHDT, CDR2 YNNKEL (reference sequence). This CDR3 is 16 amino acids long. The ends lost 4 bases at V and 1 base at J; junction bases unmatched: 10. The CDR3 loop is CASSPGGERGSYEQYF. The CDR3 DNA follows: TGTGCCAGCAGCCCTGGGGGAGAGCGGGGTTCCTACGAGCAGTACTTC.

This clonotype has ten or more counts. The genes are TRBV24-1 and TRBJ2-1; D unresolved. V was pared by 12 bases and J by 2 bases, with 16 bases between. The germline V gene encodes CDR1 KGHDR and CDR2 SFDVKD. The CDR3 totals 14 residues. The CDR3 loop reads CASGSTDAYNEQFF. CDR3 bases: TGTGCCTCCGGCTCGACCGACGCCTACAATGAGCAGTTCTTC.

The sample holds many counts of this clonotype. V and J are TRBV7-2 and TRBJ2-7; D gene uncertain. Germline-derived CDR1 and CDR2 are SGHTA and FQGNSA. The CDR3 spans 15 residues. Trimming shortened V by 1 base and J by 1 base, and 11 bases separated the two germline ends. Written as DNA, the CDR3 is TGTGCCAGCAGCTTAGAGGCTGACGCATCCTACGAGCAGTACTTC. It codes for CASSLEADASYEQYF. Using reference TRBV7-2 and TRBJ2-7 for the parts outside the CDR3, the full variable domain is GAGVSQSPSNKVTEKGKDVELRCDPISGHTALYWYRQSLGQGLEFLIYFQGNSAPDKSGLPSDRFSAERTGGSVSTLTIQRTQQEDSAVYLCASSLEADASYEQYFGPGTRLTVT.

At least ten counts were recorded for this clonotype. The V call is TRBV6-1, the J call TRBJ2-3; 7 nucleotides agree with TRBD1. V dropped 5 bases and J dropped 6; count of bases not matched to a gene: 8. Germline assignment: CDR1 MNHNS and CDR2 SASEGT. There are 14 residues in the CDR3. The CDR3 nucleotides read TGTGCCAGCAGTTCGGACAGGTCCGTGGATACGCAGTATTTT. Its translation is CASSSDRSVDTQYF.

In its sample, this clonotype was seen many times. The J gene is TRBJ2-3, the V gene TRBV11-2; no reliable D call. The CDR3 contains 16 residues. The V and J ends lost 0 bases and 0 bases respectively, with 10 bases between them. Germline V gives CDR1 SGHAT, CDR2 FQNNGV. CDR3 sequence reads: CASSLDSGTSTDTQYF. The CDR3 DNA sequence: TGTGCCAGCAGCTTAGATTCAGGAACTAGCACAGATACGCAGTATTTT.

This clonotype appeared a few times. This chain links TRBV20-1 with TRBJ1-1, with D maybe TRBD1 (5 bases). This CDR3 has 15 amino acids. The ends were cut back, 3 bases at V and 7 bases at J, with 21 bases in the middle. Looked up from germline, CDR1 is DFQATT and CDR2 is SNEGSKA (reference sequence). As DNA, the CDR3 is TGCAGTGCTAGGGGGGTGCAGAAAATTCTCGGTGAAGCTTTCTTT. Its translation is CSARGVQKILGEAFF.

This clonotype was seen only a few times. The chain has TRBV20-1 and TRBJ1-4, with TRBD1 matching 7 bases. CDR1 and CDR2 from the germline V gene are DFQATT and SNEGSKA (reference sequence). The CDR3 is 13 amino acids. V lost 5 bases to trimming and J lost 5 bases; unmatched junction nucleotides: 5. DNA of the CDR3: TGCAGTGCTCCCCGGGACAGAAATGAAAAACTGTTTTTT. Translated: CSAPRDRNEKLFF.

The chain combines TRBV24-1 with TRBJ2-1, with unresolved D. This CDR3 contains 13 residues. Deletions cut 4 bases from V and 7 bases from J, with 10 bases between. Germline CDR1 is KGHDR and CDR2 is SFDVKD. This CDR3 is CATSDGADNEQFF. The CDR3 region has the DNA TGTGCCACCAGTGACGGCGCGGATAATGAGCAGTTCTTC.

This clonotype appeared many times. This chain uses TRBV30 with TRBJ2-3, with D possibly TRBD2 on 5 matching bases. The CDR3 covers 13 residues. V was clipped by 4 bases and J by 2 bases, with 10 bases between them. CDR1 GTSNPN and CDR2 SVGIG come from the germline V gene (reference sequence). The CDR3 nucleotides read TGTGCCTGGACAACCGGGGTCACAGATACGCAGTATTTT. Translating gives CAWTTGVTDTQYF.

In this sample, this clonotype turned up many times. The chain recombines TRBV20-1 with TRBJ1-2; weak D call: TRBD1 (5 bases). The CDR3 length is 13 residues. Germline loops: CDR1 DFQATT, CDR2 SNEGSKA (reference sequence). Trimming removed 6 bases at V and 4 bases at J, with 15 bases between. The CDR3 DNA follows: TGCAGTGCCCCCCCCCGGGGGGTCTATGGCTACACCTTC. Translated, it gives CSAPPRGVYGYTF.

This clonotype was detected ten times or more. This rearrangement joins TRBV30 to TRBJ1-5, with TRBD1 identical over 8 bases. V shed 4 bases, J shed 2 bases, and the junction held 10 bases outside the gene matches. The CDR3 extends over 16 amino acids. The germline V gene encodes CDR1 GTSNPN and CDR2 SVGIG (reference sequence). The CDR3 DNA sequence: TGTGCCTGGACCCCCGGGACAGGAGTCGGCAATCAGCCCCAGCATTTT. Translating gives CAWTPGTGVGNQPQHF.

This clonotype was seen many times. The chain joins TRBV7-3 to TRBJ2-3, with TRBD2 identical over 11 bases. Germline loops: CDR1 SGHTA, CDR2 FQGTGA. This CDR3 contains 17 residues. V was clipped by 4 bases and J by 2 bases; unmatched bases: 8. DNA of the CDR3: TGTGCCAGCAGCTCCGGACTAGCGGGTCCCAACACAGATACGCAGTATTTT. This translates into CASSSGLAGPNTDTQYF.

This clonotype came up many times. This sequence joins TRBV20-1 and TRBJ2-5, with 16 positions matching TRBD2. This CDR3 has 16 amino acids. Trimming removed 3 bases from V and 5 bases from J; junction bases left unmatched: 6. Germline assignment: CDR1 DFQATT and CDR2 SNEGSKA (reference sequence). CDR3 region: CSASPGLAGGPETQYF. In nucleotides, the CDR3 is TGCAGTGCTAGCCCGGGACTAGCGGGAGGGCCCGAGACCCAGTACTTC.